These 30 T cell receptor beta chains share one sample of origin, sequenced in a study of T-cell memory formation after mild COVID-19. TCRdb fed the 5' RACE reads into MiXCR, producing one record per CDR3 protein. The table shows roughly 200,000 distinct CDR3 sequences, with about 21% occurring only once. Sequenced material: PBMCs or a T cell subset sorted from them (not recorded which). These receptors were obtained from an adult woman who had mild COVID-19 (a few samples of this study predate the infection). Cell type and time point are not known.

The chain has TRBV7-8 and TRBJ1-1, with D possibly TRBD1 on 6 matching bases. The CDR3 length is 16 residues. V was cut by 4 bases and J by 5 bases, with 20 bases left in between. Germline assignment: CDR1 SGHVS and CDR2 FQNEAQ. The CDR3 spells CASSSPEGGMGTEAFF. The CDR3 DNA sequence: TGTGCCAGCAGCTCTCCGGAGGGGGGGATGGGTACTGAAGCTTTCTTT.

The J gene is TRBJ2-1, the V gene TRBV20-1; D is possibly TRBD2 (5 bases). With 3 bases removed from V and 1 base from J, the gap between germline ends came to 10 bases. CDR1 DFQATT and CDR2 SNEGSKA come from the germline V gene (reference sequence). This CDR3 region has 14 residues. The CDR3 sequence is CSARERTSYNEQFF. The CDR3, as DNA: TGCAGTGCTAGGGAGCGGACTTCCTACAATGAGCAGTTCTTC.

The chain couples TRBV5-5 to TRBJ2-7; 9 positions agree with TRBD1. Germline loops: CDR1 SGHKS, CDR2 YYEKEE (reference sequence). CDR3 length: 15 amino acids. Losses at the gene ends were 4 bases for V and 0 bases for J; bases not matched to a gene: 5. CDR3 in amino acids: CASSMTGGNSYEQYF. The CDR3 nucleotides are TGTGCCAGCAGCATGACAGGGGGAAACTCCTACGAGCAGTACTTC.

The V gene is TRBV7-9, the J gene TRBJ1-4; a possible D gene is TRBD1 (6 bases). The ends were cut back, 7 bases at V and 7 bases at J, with 13 bases in the middle. The CDR3 covers 13 residues. From germline, CDR1 is SEHNR and CDR2 FQNEAQ (reference sequence). CDR3 residues: CASNGGLGEKLFF. In DNA form, the CDR3 reads TGTGCCAGCAATGGGGGGCTGGGTGAAAAACTGTTTTTT.

This clonotype was counted between two and nine times. The gene calls are TRBV5-6 and TRBJ2-1, with a weak D call TRBD1 (5 bases). The CDR3 consists of 14 residues. With 0 bases removed from V and 4 bases from J, the gap between germline ends came to 8 bases. Germline V gene sequence: CDR1 SGHDT, CDR2 YYEEEE. The CDR3 bases are TGTGCCAGCAGCTTGGAGCAGGGATACAATGAGCAGTTCTTC. Translating gives CASSLEQGYNEQFF.

J is TRBJ2-1 and V is TRBV4-3; D unresolved. The V end lost 4 bases, the J end lost 9 bases, and 13 bases lay between the germline ends. The CDR3 runs 13 residues. CDR1 and CDR2 (germline): LGHNA, YSLEER. The CDR3, as DNA: TGCGCCAGCAGCCCCACCTATCGTAGTGAGCAGTTCTTC. Amino acid sequence: CASSPTYRSEQFF.

The V and J genes are TRBV7-9 and TRBJ1-1, with 7 positions matching TRBD1. With V trimmed by 5 bases and J by 4 bases, 10 bases remained unmatched. The CDR3 totals 15 residues. Germline V CDR1 and CDR2: SEHNR, FQNEAQ (reference sequence). CDR3 sequence reads: CASSAPMTGITEAFF. The CDR3 nucleotides read TGTGCCAGCAGCGCACCCATGACAGGGATCACTGAAGCTTTCTTT.

About this clonotype itself: This may arise from a read error, as a much more abundant clone is one base away. V gene TRBV5-4 combines with J gene TRBJ2-5, with D perhaps TRBD1 (6 bases). Germline-derived CDR1 and CDR2 are SGHNT and YYREEE (reference sequence). Trimming removed 1 base at V and 5 bases at J, with 6 bases between. This CDR3 contains 12 residues. The CDR3 coding sequence is TGTGCCAGCAGCTTGAGGGGGGAGACCCAGTACTTC. It yields the protein CASSLRGETQYF.

The chain carries TRBV7-9 and TRBJ2-1, with D unclear. CDR3 length: 13 amino acids. Between the trimmed V and J ends, which lost 5 bases and 6 bases, there was a span of 11 bases. Germline V gives CDR1 SEHNR, CDR2 FQNEAQ (reference sequence). This CDR3 is CASSTFSLNEQFF. CDR3 in DNA: TGTGCCAGCAGCACGTTCTCGCTCAATGAGCAGTTCTTC.

This chain connects TRBV10-3 to TRBJ2-2; D unresolved. Deletions cut 0 bases from V and 1 base from J, with 6 bases between. The germline gives CDR1 ENHRY, CDR2 SYGVKD. The CDR3 extends over 15 amino acids. The CDR3: CAISESVLNTGELFF. In DNA, the CDR3 is TGTGCCATCAGTGAGTCTGTATTGAACACCGGGGAGCTGTTTTTT.

The chain couples TRBV13 to TRBJ1-2; no clear D. The CDR3 runs to 13 residues. Trimming removed 5 bases from V and 3 bases from J, with 10 bases in between. Germline-derived CDR1 and CDR2 are PRHDT and FYEKMQ (reference sequence). In DNA, the CDR3 is TGTGCCAGCAGCGCAAAAGGAGACTATGGCTACACCTTC. Translation: CASSAKGDYGYTF.

The V gene is TRBV12-3 or TRBV12-4, the J gene TRBJ1-5; 9 bases align to TRBD1. Trimming at V came to 6 bases and at J to 6 bases, leaving 12 bases not matched to a gene. This CDR3 region has 16 residues. The CDR3 DNA reads as TGTGCCAGCAGCGCGACCGGGACAGGGTTGGGTCAGCCCCAGCATTTT. Translation: CASSATGTGLGQPQHF.

V and J are TRBV7-9 and TRBJ2-1; D gene uncertain. The CDR3 consists of 16 residues. CDR1 SEHNR and CDR2 FQNEAQ come from the germline V gene (reference sequence). Deletions cut 1 base from V and 6 bases from J, with 16 bases between. CDR3 bases: TGTGCCAGCAGCTTAGAAATCGTAGGGCCGGGCAATGAGCAGTTCTTC. It is translated as CASSLEIVGPGNEQFF.

This clonotype has only a few counts. V gene TRBV7-2 combines with J gene TRBJ1-4; no reliable D call. The CDR3 sequence is 15 residues long. Trimming took 1 base from V and 3 from J, leaving 9 bases between them. CDR1 and CDR2 from the germline V gene are SGHTA and FQGNSA. The CDR3 DNA follows: TGTGCCAGCAGCTTAGGGACTGTGGCTAATGAAAAACTGTTTTTT. It encodes CASSLGTVANEKLFF.

This clonotype was seen a handful of times. This chain links TRBV7-2 with TRBJ1-1, with D tentatively TRBD1 (5 bases). Germline-derived CDR1 and CDR2 are SGHTA and FQGNSA. The CDR3 runs 13 residues. V was cut by 5 bases and J by 4 bases, with 11 bases left in between. The chain's CDR3 is CASSKDSLTEAFF. The CDR3 nucleotides read TGTGCCAGCAGCAAAGACAGCCTCACTGAAGCTTTCTTT.

This clonotype occurred a few times. This sequence joins TRBV4-2 and TRBJ2-1; 10 bases are a match to TRBD2. Looked up from germline, CDR1 is LGHNA and CDR2 is YNFKEQ. J was trimmed by 9 bases and V by 3 bases; bases with no gene match: 8. This CDR3 has 15 amino acids. DNA for the CDR3: TGTGCCAGCAGCCAGGGGCTAGCGGGAGAACTTGAGCAGTTCTTC. Protein: CASSQGLAGELEQFF.

This clonotype has a handful of counts. This chain links TRBV7-9 with TRBJ1-2, with D maybe TRBD1 (5 bases). The CDR3 is 14 amino acids. Germline values: CDR1 SEHNR, CDR2 FQNEAQ (reference sequence). V was pared by 8 bases and J by 7 bases, with 20 bases between. The CDR3 DNA is TGTGCCAGCGGGTGGGGCGAGGGACTGTCTGGCTACACCTTC. Translated, it gives CASGWGEGLSGYTF.

This clonotype was counted only a few times. The gene calls are TRBV9 and TRBJ2-3, with 7 bases that match TRBD2. The V gene's germline CDR1 is SGDLS and CDR2 YYNGEE. J was trimmed by 3 bases and V by 5 bases; bases with no gene match: 9. The CDR3 length is 15 residues. The DNA for the CDR3 is TGTGCCAGCAGTGAGAGCGGGATTCTAACAGATACGCAGTATTTT. Translated: CASSESGILTDTQYF. The whole variable domain, filled in from reference TRBV9 and TRBJ2-3, reads DSGVTQTPKHLITATGQRVTLRCSPRSGDLSVYWYQQSLDQGLQFLIQYYNGEERAKGNILERFSAQQFPDLHSELNLSSLELGDSALYFCASSESGILTDTQYFGPGTRLTVL.

The chain combines TRBV20-1 with TRBJ1-1; D perhaps matches TRBD1 (5 bases). The CDR3 covers 10 residues. Germline CDR1 reads DFQATT; CDR2 reads SNEGSKA (reference sequence). The V gene lost 6 bases and the J gene lost 10 bases, with 12 bases spanning the gap. The CDR3 region has the DNA TGCAGTGCCGGGGACGGAATAGCTTTCTTT. It yields the protein CSAGDGIAFF.

This clonotype was counted only a few times. CDR3 sequence reads: CASSTGEVNTIYF. The CDR3 DNA follows: TGTGCCAGCAGTACAGGGGAAGTAAACACCATATATTTT. The rearrangement joins TRBV12-3 or TRBV12-4 to TRBJ1-3; 7 nucleotides align to TRBD1. V gave up 5 bases and J gave up 6 bases; unmatched junction bases: 4. This CDR3 spans 13 amino acids.

This clonotype was counted only a few times. The J gene is TRBJ1-5, the V gene TRBV7-6, with D maybe TRBD1 (5 bases). The CDR3 loop spans 15 amino acids. In germline, CDR1 is SGHVS, CDR2 FNYEAQ. V lost 1 base, J lost 6 bases, and 13 bases lay in between. The DNA of the CDR3 is TGTGCCAGCAGCTTAGGGCAGGGTGGGGGTCAGCCCCAGCATTTT. Translating gives CASSLGQGGGQPQHF.

V gene TRBV7-9 combines with J gene TRBJ2-5; the D call may be TRBD1 or TRBD2 (5 bases each). This CDR3 is 14 amino acids long. The germline V gene encodes CDR1 SEHNR and CDR2 FQNEAQ (reference sequence). Between the trimmed V and J ends, which lost 1 base and 2 bases, there was a span of 8 bases. The CDR3 reads CASSLVGPQETQYF. CDR3 nucleotides: TGTGCCAGCAGCTTAGTGGGACCTCAAGAGACCCAGTACTTC.

This clonotype was seen more than once but under ten times. The chain links TRBV9 to TRBJ2-7; D is uncertain. The CDR3 runs 14 residues. V dropped 0 bases and J dropped 2 bases, with 9 bases sitting between them. Germline V gene sequence: CDR1 SGDLS, CDR2 YYNGEE. CDR3 nucleotides: TGTGCCAGCAGCGTAGGCAGCTCCCCCTACGAGCAGTACTTC. It codes for CASSVGSSPYEQYF.

The chain uses TRBV24-1 and TRBJ2-7; weak D call: TRBD1 (6 bases). The CDR3 covers 12 residues. Germline V CDR1 and CDR2: KGHDR, SFDVKD. Trimming shortened V by 4 bases and J by 9 bases, and 12 bases separated the two germline ends. This CDR3 is CATSDRGSGQYF. CDR3 nucleotides: TGTGCCACCAGTGACAGGGGCAGTGGGCAGTACTTC.

This clonotype was detected a few times. This chain joins TRBV7-6 and TRBJ2-3; D is undetermined. The CDR3 contains 14 residues. Germline V gene lookup returns CDR1 SGHVS and CDR2 FNYEAQ. V shed 5 bases and J shed 7 bases, with 16 bases lying between them. The CDR3 loop is CASSPPLRLNTQYF. In DNA, the CDR3 is TGTGCCAGCAGCCCGCCCCTCAGGTTGAATACGCAGTATTTT.

This clonotype was counted a few times. V usage is TRBV19 and J usage is TRBJ1-1, with TRBD1 as a possible D gene (6 bases). Germline assignment: CDR1 LNHDA and CDR2 SQIVND (reference sequence). This CDR3 is built from 13 residues. V was trimmed by 3 bases and J by 4 bases, leaving 9 bases between them. The CDR3 loop reads CASSIGGTTEAFF. CDR3 coding DNA: TGTGCCAGTAGTATTGGGGGCACCACTGAAGCTTTCTTT.

This clonotype turned up a few times. This rearrangement joins TRBV15 to TRBJ1-6; D unclear. The length of the CDR3 is 16 residues. Germline CDR1 is LNHNV and CDR2 is YYDKDF (reference sequence). Trimming cost V 2 bases and J 9 bases, with 17 bases left between them. The CDR3 loop is CATSRQEPAGVSPLHF. CDR3 in DNA: TGTGCCACCAGCAGACAGGAGCCGGCGGGAGTTTCACCCCTCCACTTT.

This clonotype was observed a handful of times. The rearrangement links TRBV7-6 to TRBJ2-2; no firm D call. V lost 1 base, J lost 1 base, and 7 bases lay in between. This CDR3 region has 15 residues. In germline, CDR1 is SGHVS, CDR2 FNYEAQ. The CDR3 bases are TGTGCCAGCAGCTTAGAATGGGGGAACACCGGGGAGCTGTTTTTT. Its protein product is CASSLEWGNTGELFF.

This clonotype turned up a few times. The chain joins TRBV2 to TRBJ2-1, with 7 bases fitting TRBD1. CDR3 size: 16 residues. With V trimmed by 4 bases and J by 0 bases, 6 bases remained unmatched. Germline assignment: CDR1 SNHLY and CDR2 FYNNEI. The CDR3 sequence is CASSASTGSSYNEQFF. DNA for the CDR3: TGTGCCAGCAGTGCCTCGACAGGGAGCTCCTACAATGAGCAGTTCTTC. Drawing the rest from reference TRBV2 and TRBJ2-1, the complete variable domain is EPEVTQTPSHQVTQMGQEVILRCVPISNHLYFYWYRQILGQKVEFLVSFYNNEISEKSEIFDDQFSVERPDGSNFTLKIRSTKLEDSAMYFCASSASTGSSYNEQFFGPGTRLTVL.

There are a few counts of this clonotype. The J gene is TRBJ2-1, the V gene TRBV29-1, with 7 bases lining up with TRBD1. In germline, CDR1 is SQVTM, CDR2 ANQGSEA. V shed 4 bases, J shed 1 base, and the junction held 4 bases outside the gene matches. CDR3 length: 14 residues. The CDR3 sequence: CSVVRQGSYNEQFF. The CDR3 DNA follows: TGCAGCGTTGTCCGACAGGGTTCCTACAATGAGCAGTTCTTC.